This T cell receptor (beta chain) came from a study of early T cells in non-severe SARS-CoV-2 infection. As for the study in general: Unsorted whole blood bulk RNA was sequenced, with unpaired chains.

CDR1 is SGHRS and CDR2 is YFSETQ in the germline V gene. The ends were cut back, 1 base at V and 0 bases at J, with 9 bases in the middle. The CDR3 runs 15 residues. This clonotype was seen ten or more times. Tagging with unique molecular identifiers was applied to individual cDNA molecules. One entry per CDR3 protein results from TCRdb running MiXCR on the 5' RACE reads. The sample lists approximately 33,000 distinct CDR3 sequences, 3% to 4.5% seen once, with 9% to 10% in the top ten. Input material: whole blood. The V gene is TRBV5-1, the J gene TRBJ2-3; weak D call: TRBD1 (6 bases). This TCR derives from an adult who was a healthcare worker with PCR-confirmed SARS-CoV-2 infection or an uninfected control (not recorded which). CDR3 in amino acids: CASSLNRASTDTQYF. CDR3 bases: TGCGCCAGCAGCTTGAACAGGGCCAGCACAGATACGCAGTATTTT. The full variable domain, in which reference TRBV5-1 and TRBJ2-3 provide the parts outside the CDR3, is KAGVTQTPRYLIKTRGQQVTLSCSPISGHRSVSWYQQTPGQGLQFLFEYFSETQRNKGNFPGRFSGRQFSNSRSEMNVSTLELGDSALYLCASSLNRASTDTQYFGPGTRLTVL.